The clone carrying this T cell receptor beta chain was counted once. Its cognate antigen is unknown. The sample belongs to a study of Ad26.COV2.S vaccination and SARS-CoV-2 variants. Background on the study: Intramuscular Ad26.COV2.S doses were given once or twice, 56 days apart.

Profiling relied on immunoSEQ multiplex PCR, and the TCRdb table lists in-frame clones only, not all of them. The table includes a few hundred thousand clones, 70% to 90% detected once. The treatment is: roughly 18 received Ad26.COV2.S at low or high dose, single or two shots; a few received placebo; per-sample allocation not given. The investigators took samples on day 63 after the first vaccine or placebo injection. Aged 18-55 years, donor was enrolled in Boston in the early 2020s. The vaccine delivered Wuhan-strain SARS-CoV-2 spike through an Ad26 vector. The CDR3 spans 15 residues. The germline V gene encodes CDR1 LNHDA and CDR2 SQIVND (reference sequence). With 5 bases clipped from V and 5 bases from J, the junction kept 9 bases outside the gene matches. The study's findings and limits: It was found that vaccine and placebo recipients had similar non-spike TCR breadth.

The chain has TRBV19 and TRBJ2-5; 9 positions agree with TRBD1. This clonotype originated in a person aged 18-60 years who received the Ad26.COV2.S COVID-19 vaccine or a placebo. The specimen was peripheral blood, collected in a trial of Ad26.COV2.S vaccine versus placebo. In DNA form, the CDR3 reads TGTGCCAGTAGTCTCCCCACCGGGACAGGGGAGACCCAGTACTTC. It is translated as CASSLPTGTGETQYF.